These T cell receptor beta chains were read from a single sample in a study of blood T cell repertoires in COVID-19. The data were produced by immunoSEQ multiplex PCR, yet TCRdb's version contains in-frame clones alone and is incomplete. The profile covers under 200,000 clones, with more than 65% appearing a single time and less than 3% taken by the ten largest. What was sequenced was peripheral blood. Receptors were obtained from a human donor with acute or convalescent COVID-19. The donor label of this sample is uncertain. Both conserved end residues are part of each CDR3. Fields, in order: clone size, D gene, CDR3 length, V gene, J gene, CDR3 DNA, CDR3 protein. A D gene is named only where the DNA matches it firmly. Size values are once, few and many counts, or a class for expanded clones, and some rows have none.

clone size: -; D gene: TRBD1; CDR3 length: 14; V gene: TRBV5-1; J gene: TRBJ2-7; CDR3 DNA: TGCGCCAGCAGTTTCCGACAGGGGGCACTCGAGCAGTACTTC; CDR3 protein: CASSFRQGALEQYF
clone size: once; D gene: -; CDR3 length: 15; V gene: TRBV4-2; J gene: TRBJ1-3; CDR3 DNA: TGTGCCAGCAGCCTTAACGAGGGGGCTGGAAACACCATATATTTT; CDR3 protein: CASSLNEGAGNTIYF
clone size: -; D gene: -; CDR3 length: 15; V gene: TRBV14; J gene: TRBJ1-1; CDR3 DNA: TGTGCCAGCAGCCAAGATACAGGGTTTGGCACTGAAGCTTTCTTT; CDR3 protein: CASSQDTGFGTEAFF
clone size: -; D gene: -; CDR3 length: 14; V gene: TRBV11-3; J gene: TRBJ2-1; CDR3 DNA: TGTGCCAGCAGCTTAAGCGGATCCAACAATGAGCAGTTCTTC; CDR3 protein: CASSLSGSNNEQFF
clone size: -; D gene: -; CDR3 length: 16; V gene: TRBV27; J gene: TRBJ1-4; CDR3 DNA: TGTGCCAGCAGACCTCCCACAGTTGCAACTAATGAAAAACTGTTTTTT; CDR3 protein: CASRPPTVATNEKLFF
clone size: -; D gene: -; CDR3 length: 12; V gene: TRBV29-1; J gene: TRBJ1-1; CDR3 DNA: TGCAGCGGGGAAGGGAGCGGCACTGAAGCTTTCTTT; CDR3 protein: CSGEGSGTEAFF
clone size: -; D gene: -; CDR3 length: 13; V gene: TRBV6-2/TRBV6-3; J gene: TRBJ2-3; CDR3 DNA: TGTGCCAGCAGTCCGGCGGTCGGGTATACGCAGTATTTT; CDR3 protein: CASSPAVGYTQYF
clone size: -; D gene: -; CDR3 length: 15; V gene: TRBV19; J gene: TRBJ1-4; CDR3 DNA: TGTGCCAGTAGTTCGGGGGTCGAGCCTAATGAAAAACTGTTTTTT; CDR3 protein: CASSSGVEPNEKLFF
clone size: few; D gene: TRBD1; CDR3 length: 15; V gene: TRBV19; J gene: TRBJ1-5; CDR3 DNA: TGTGCCAGTAGTATGACAGGGGGCGCCGGTCAGCCCCAGCATTTT; CDR3 protein: CASSMTGGAGQPQHF
clone size: once; D gene: TRBD1; CDR3 length: 16; V gene: TRBV13; J gene: TRBJ2-7; CDR3 DNA: TGTGCCAGCAGCTTAGGCCTCAGGACAGGGGACTACGAGCAGTACTTC; CDR3 protein: CASSLGLRTGDYEQYF
clone size: -; D gene: TRBD2; CDR3 length: 16; V gene: TRBV10-1; J gene: TRBJ2-1; CDR3 DNA: TGCGCCAGCAGTGAGGCCCGGACTAGCGGGAGATATGAGCAGTTCTTC; CDR3 protein: CASSEARTSGRYEQFF
clone size: once; D gene: TRBD1; CDR3 length: 13; V gene: TRBV30; J gene: TRBJ2-2; CDR3 DNA: TGTGCCTGGAGCTCGACAGGGGGATGGGAGCTGTTTTTT; CDR3 protein: CAWSSTGGWELFF
clone size: -; D gene: -; CDR3 length: 13; V gene: TRBV5-6; J gene: TRBJ1-5; CDR3 DNA: TGTGCCAGCAGCTCTGGGGAGGGTCAGCCCCAGCATTTT; CDR3 protein: CASSSGEGQPQHF
clone size: -; D gene: -; CDR3 length: 13; V gene: TRBV7-3; J gene: TRBJ2-1; CDR3 DNA: TGTGCCAGCAGCTTCCCCGGACAGTCGGAGCAGTTCTTC; CDR3 protein: CASSFPGQSEQFF
clone size: -; D gene: TRBD2; CDR3 length: 15; V gene: TRBV3-1/TRBV3-2; J gene: TRBJ2-3; CDR3 DNA: TGTGCCAGCAGCCGTAGCGGGAGCGGGGCAGATACGCAGTATTTT; CDR3 protein: CASSRSGSGADTQYF
clone size: -; D gene: -; CDR3 length: 14; V gene: TRBV14; J gene: TRBJ1-4; CDR3 DNA: TGTGCCAGCAGCCAGATGGGGGGTAATGAAAAACTGTTTTTT; CDR3 protein: CASSQMGGNEKLFF
clone size: few; D gene: TRBD1; CDR3 length: 14; V gene: TRBV2; J gene: TRBJ2-7; CDR3 DNA: TGTGCCAGCAGTGGCGGGACAGGGTTCTACGAGCAGTACTTC; CDR3 protein: CASSGGTGFYEQYF
clone size: -; D gene: -; CDR3 length: 13; V gene: TRBV27; J gene: TRBJ2-7; CDR3 DNA: TGTGCCAGCAGTTTAGGGGAGTCCTACGAGCAGTACTTC; CDR3 protein: CASSLGESYEQYF
clone size: once; D gene: TRBD2; CDR3 length: 13; V gene: TRBV11-2; J gene: TRBJ2-5; CDR3 DNA: TGTGCCAGCAGCTTAGGACTAGCGGAGACCCAGTACTTC; CDR3 protein: CASSLGLAETQYF
clone size: -; D gene: -; CDR3 length: 14; V gene: TRBV11-2; J gene: TRBJ1-3; CDR3 DNA: TGTGCCAGCAGCCAAGACACCTCTGGAAACACCATATATTTT; CDR3 protein: CASSQDTSGNTIYF
clone size: -; D gene: TRBD1; CDR3 length: 17; V gene: TRBV13; J gene: TRBJ1-1; CDR3 DNA: TGTGCCAGCAGCCCTGGACAGTCAAAACAGGGGCACACTGAAGCTTTCTTT; CDR3 protein: CASSPGQSKQGHTEAFF
clone size: -; D gene: TRBD1; CDR3 length: 15; V gene: TRBV6-6; J gene: TRBJ1-5; CDR3 DNA: TGTGCCAGCAGTTACGGGACAGGGAGGAGTCAGCCCCAGCATTTT; CDR3 protein: CASSYGTGRSQPQHF
clone size: -; D gene: -; CDR3 length: 15; V gene: TRBV13; J gene: TRBJ1-1; CDR3 DNA: TGTGCCAGCAGCCCCTCTGTCGCGCAGAACACTGAAGCTTTCTTT; CDR3 protein: CASSPSVAQNTEAFF
clone size: -; D gene: -; CDR3 length: 15; V gene: TRBV6-5; J gene: TRBJ1-4; CDR3 DNA: TGTGCCAGCAGTTTCCCGGGGGGGGGAGATGAAAAACTGTTTTTT; CDR3 protein: CASSFPGGGDEKLFF
clone size: -; D gene: -; CDR3 length: 13; V gene: TRBV11-1; J gene: TRBJ1-2; CDR3 DNA: TGTGCCAGCAGCTTAGGGGTAAGCGCTGGCTACACCTTC; CDR3 protein: CASSLGVSAGYTF
clone size: few; D gene: -; CDR3 length: 14; V gene: TRBV3-1/TRBV3-2; J gene: TRBJ1-1; CDR3 DNA: TGTGCCAGCAGCCAAGATAAGCAGGGTGGTGAAGCTTTCTTT; CDR3 protein: CASSQDKQGGEAFF
clone size: once; D gene: -; CDR3 length: 15; V gene: TRBV10-1; J gene: TRBJ1-1; CDR3 DNA: TGCGCCAGCAGTTACTCGAGGCTCGGGAACACTGAAGCTTTCTTT; CDR3 protein: CASSYSRLGNTEAFF
clone size: -; D gene: TRBD1; CDR3 length: 13; V gene: TRBV30; J gene: TRBJ2-1; CDR3 DNA: TGTGCCTGGACCCCCGACAGGGCGGCTGAGCAGTTCTTC; CDR3 protein: CAWTPDRAAEQFF
clone size: -; D gene: TRBD2; CDR3 length: 14; V gene: TRBV2; J gene: TRBJ2-3; CDR3 DNA: TGTGCCGGCGGACTAGCGGGGGGAGGGGATACGCAGTATTTT; CDR3 protein: CAGGLAGGGDTQYF
clone size: once; D gene: TRBD1; CDR3 length: 16; V gene: TRBV27; J gene: TRBJ1-2; CDR3 DNA: TGTGCCAGCAGTTTAAACGACCCAGGGGGCTCCTATGGCTACACCTTC; CDR3 protein: CASSLNDPGGSYGYTF
clone size: -; D gene: TRBD1; CDR3 length: 16; V gene: TRBV7-3; J gene: TRBJ1-1; CDR3 DNA: TGTGCCAGCAGCCCTCAGGAACAGGGGGCCAGCACTGAAGCTTTCTTT; CDR3 protein: CASSPQEQGASTEAFF
clone size: -; D gene: -; CDR3 length: 13; V gene: TRBV6-5; J gene: TRBJ1-4; CDR3 DNA: TGTGCCAGCAGTTTAGACAGAGGTGAAAAACTGTTTTTT; CDR3 protein: CASSLDRGEKLFF
clone size: -; D gene: -; CDR3 length: 15; V gene: TRBV27; J gene: TRBJ1-1; CDR3 DNA: TGTGCCAGCAGTTTATTGGGAGGGGGGGACACTGAAGCTTTCTTT; CDR3 protein: CASSLLGGGDTEAFF
clone size: -; D gene: -; CDR3 length: 14; V gene: TRBV4-2; J gene: TRBJ1-1; CDR3 DNA: TGTGCCAGCAGCCAAGAGGGGGAGGGACCAGAAGCTTTCTTT; CDR3 protein: CASSQEGEGPEAFF
clone size: -; D gene: -; CDR3 length: 11; V gene: TRBV25-1; J gene: TRBJ2-1; CDR3 DNA: TGTGCCAGCAGTGAATGGGGCCTGCCGTTCTTC; CDR3 protein: CASSEWGLPFF
clone size: once; D gene: TRBD1; CDR3 length: 15; V gene: TRBV30; J gene: TRBJ1-2; CDR3 DNA: TGTGCCTGGAGACGAGACAGGGGAGAAGGGTATGGCTACACCTTC; CDR3 protein: CAWRRDRGEGYGYTF
clone size: -; D gene: -; CDR3 length: 13; V gene: TRBV27; J gene: TRBJ1-1; CDR3 DNA: TGTGCCAGCAGTTTCTCCGGGGACACTGAAGCTTTCTTT; CDR3 protein: CASSFSGDTEAFF